This is a list of T cell receptor beta chains from one sample in a study of T cell changes during pregnancy in multiple sclerosis. The method was immunoSEQ multiplex PCR; TCRdb's version includes in-frame clones alone and lacks a portion of them. Found here are 30,000 to 45,000 clones, around 90% of them singletons; the top ten hold more than 0.95%. The starting material was CD4+ T cells from peripheral blood mononuclear cells, obtained before pregnancy. These receptors were obtained from a female donor with multiple sclerosis, enrolled in a pregnancy study. Each CDR3 is given with its conserved first and last residue. D genes are given only for firm matches. Where a row states a size, it is once, few, many or the class of an expanded clone; other rows omit it.

>-|TRBD1|TRBJ1-2|TRBV6-6|15
TGTGCCAGCAGTTACCCAGGACAGGGGAACTATGGCTACACCTTC
CASSYPGQGNYGYTF
>-|TRBD1|TRBJ1-1|TRBV5-4|17
TGTGCCAGCAGCTTTGGGGGACAGGGGAGCATGAACACTGAAGCTTTCTTT
CASSFGGQGSMNTEAFF
>-|-|TRBJ1-5|TRBV30|14
TGTGCCTGGAGTGTCGGTCCTAGCAATCAGCCCCAGCATTTT
CAWSVGPSNQPQHF
>-|TRBD2|TRBJ2-3|TRBV27|16
TGTGCCAGCAGTTCTTCCTGGACTAGCGCCACAGATACGCAGTATTTT
CASSSSWTSATDTQYF
>-|TRBD1|TRBJ2-3|TRBV25-1|15
TGTGCCAGCTCAGGAACCGGGACAGTTACAGATACGCAGTATTTT
CASSGTGTVTDTQYF
>-|TRBD2|TRBJ2-3|TRBV12-5|15
TGTGCTAGTGGTTTAACGCGGGGGGGAGTAGATACGCAGTATTTT
CASGLTRGGVDTQYF
>-|TRBD1|TRBJ2-5|TRBV29-1|14
TGCAGCGTTGCCGGACAGGGGCTAGCTGAGACCCAGTACTTC
CSVAGQGLAETQYF
>-|TRBD2|TRBJ2-1|TRBV5-1|16
TGCGCCAGCAGCTCGGTCGGGGAGGGCGCCTACAATGAGCAGTTCTTC
CASSSVGEGAYNEQFF
>-|-|TRBJ1-2|TRBV4-2|15
TGTGCCAGCAGCCAAATCTCGGACAGCCCATATGGCTACACCTTC
CASSQISDSPYGYTF
>few|TRBD1|TRBJ1-5|TRBV5-6|15
TGTGCCAGCAGCTCCTGGACAGGGGGGAATCAGCCCCAGCATTTT
CASSSWTGGNQPQHF
>-|-|TRBJ1-5|TRBV7-2|15
TGTGCCAGCAGCTTAAGGGGGGGCCCTGATCAGCCCCAGCATTTT
CASSLRGGPDQPQHF
>-|TRBD1|TRBJ2-1|TRBV5-1|15
TGCGCCAGCAGCGAGACAGGGGATCCCTACAATGAGCAGTTCTTC
CASSETGDPYNEQFF
>-|TRBD2|TRBJ2-7|TRBV6-1|13
TGTGCCAGCAGCCTCGGACTAGTTAACGAGCAGTACTTC
CASSLGLVNEQYF
>-|TRBD1|TRBJ1-2|TRBV28|15
TGTGCCAGTCACATACACGGGACAGAATTCTATGGCTACACCTTC
CASHIHGTEFYGYTF
>-|TRBD2|TRBJ2-5|TRBV7-2|13
TGTGCCAGCAGCCCCGGACTAGCCGAGACCCAGTACTTC
CASSPGLAETQYF
>-|TRBD2|TRBJ2-7|TRBV11-3|15
TGTGCCAGCAGCTTAGATGGCGGGAGCTCCTACGAGCAGTACTTC
CASSLDGGSSYEQYF
>-|TRBD1|TRBJ2-2|TRBV6-1|15
TGTGCCAGCAGTGCTGGACAGGGGGCCACCGGGGAGCTGTTTTTT
CASSAGQGATGELFF
>-|TRBD1|TRBJ2-7|TRBV5-5|14
TGTGCCAGCAGCAGGGGACAGCCTACCTACGAGCAGTACTTC
CASSRGQPTYEQYF
>once|TRBD2|TRBJ2-1|TRBV18|16
TGTGCCAGCTCACCGATGACTAGCGGGAATTACAATGAGCAGTTCTTC
CASSPMTSGNYNEQFF
>once|TRBD2|TRBJ2-7|TRBV19|15
TGTGCCAGTTCAAGGGAACTAGCGCTTTCTTACGAGCAGTACTTC
CASSRELALSYEQYF
>-|TRBD1|TRBJ2-2|TRBV10-3|15
TGTGCCATAACGGCCGGGACAGACGGTACCGGGGAGCTGTTTTTT
CAITAGTDGTGELFF
>few|-|TRBJ1-5|TRBV2|14
TGTGCCAGCAGTAATAGTGTGGGCAATCAGCCCCAGCATTTT
CASSNSVGNQPQHF
>once|TRBD1|TRBJ2-7|TRBV5-5|14
TGTGCCAGCAGCTTGACAGGGGCGAGGAACGAGCAGTACTTC
CASSLTGARNEQYF
>-|TRBD1|TRBJ1-5|TRBV6-1|15
TGTGCCAGCAGGGACAGGGGTTATTGGAATCAGCCCCAGCATTTT
CASRDRGYWNQPQHF
>-|-|TRBJ2-7|TRBV30|13
TGTGCCTGGAGTGTAGGGGCCCCCTACGAGCAGTACTTC
CAWSVGAPYEQYF
>-|-|TRBJ1-4|TRBV6-6|15
TGTGCCAGCAGTTACTCGAGGCAGACGTCGGTCGAACTGTTTTTT
CASSYSRQTSVELFF
>-|TRBD2|TRBJ2-1|TRBV30|15
TGTGCCTGGAGAGAGATCAGCGGGAGCAGGGGTGAGCAGTTCTTC
CAWREISGSRGEQFF
>-|-|TRBJ1-2|TRBV30|13
TGTGCCTGGAGTGTAACGAGTCTGAGGGGCTACACCTTC
CAWSVTSLRGYTF
>once|-|TRBJ2-7|TRBV2|13
TGTGCCAGCAAGCTAGTTCAGGGTTACGAGCAGTACTTC
CASKLVQGYEQYF
>once|-|TRBJ1-2|TRBV5-1|14
TGCGCCAGCAGCTTGGAGAGTCCTAACTATGGCTACACCTTC
CASSLESPNYGYTF
>-|-|TRBJ2-5|TRBV5-8|14
TGTGCCAGCAGGGGTCAAGGGAGGTGGGAGACCCAGTACTTC
CASRGQGRWETQYF
>once|-|TRBJ1-1|TRBV7-3|11
TGTGCCAGCAGCGACGGGATCAAAGCTTTCTTT
CASSDGIKAFF
>-|TRBD1|TRBJ2-1|TRBV19|18
TGTGCCAGTAGCCACCCGACCGACAGGGGATATCTGGGCAATGAGCAGTTCTTC
CASSHPTDRGYLGNEQFF
>-|TRBD2|TRBJ2-3|TRBV7-9|15
TGTGCCAGCACCCAACTAGCGGGGATCACAGATACGCAGTATTTT
CASTQLAGITDTQYF
>-|TRBD2|TRBJ2-1|TRBV6-1|17
TGTGCCAGCAGTGAACTAGCGGGAGGACATTTTGCGAATGAGCAGTTCTTC
CASSELAGGHFANEQFF
>-|-|TRBJ2-5|TRBV7-9|14
TGTGCCAGCAGCTTTGGGGGCGTCGAAGAGACCCAGTACTTC
CASSFGGVEETQYF
>once|TRBD2|TRBJ2-1|TRBV30|15
TGTGCCTGGAGTGTAAATAGCGGGACCTACAATGAGCAGTTCTTC
CAWSVNSGTYNEQFF
>-|TRBD2|TRBJ2-3|TRBV6-1|20
TGTGCCAGCAGTGCGAAAGGACTAGCGGGAGGGGCCCTATTCACAGATACGCAGTATTTT
CASSAKGLAGGALFTDTQYF
>-|TRBD1|TRBJ2-3|TRBV4-2|16
TGTGCCAGCAGCCAACGGACAGGGGTTTATGCAGATACGCAGTATTTT
CASSQRTGVYADTQYF
>-|TRBD2|TRBJ2-2|TRBV4-3|15
TGCGCCAGCAGTCAAGATCTACTAGCGACCGGGGAGCTGTTTTTT
CASSQDLLATGELFF